This T cell receptor (beta chain) was sequenced for a study of cytomegalovirus exposure and HLA in healthy donors. Primers: 60 Vbeta forward and 13 Jbeta reverse. Clones were sequenced by immunoSEQ multiplex PCR, and TCRdb holds only the in-frame ones, with some missing. This sample yields roughly 120,000 clones, of which about 9.4% are seen a single time; about 6% belongs to the top ten. This clone has just one count. Losses at the gene ends were 7 bases for V and 4 bases for J; bases not matched to a gene: 8. CDR3 length equals 13 residues. CDR1 and CDR2 (germline): SGHKS, YYEKEE (reference sequence).

The sample was PBMCs. The chain joins TRBV5-5 to TRBJ2-7, with TRBD1 matching 7 bases. The TCR was taken from a woman in her thirties or forties in good health and CMV-seropositive. The CDR3 reads CASLRDSQYEQYF. DNA for the CDR3: TGTGCCAGCCTCCGGGACAGCCAATACGAGCAGTACTTC.